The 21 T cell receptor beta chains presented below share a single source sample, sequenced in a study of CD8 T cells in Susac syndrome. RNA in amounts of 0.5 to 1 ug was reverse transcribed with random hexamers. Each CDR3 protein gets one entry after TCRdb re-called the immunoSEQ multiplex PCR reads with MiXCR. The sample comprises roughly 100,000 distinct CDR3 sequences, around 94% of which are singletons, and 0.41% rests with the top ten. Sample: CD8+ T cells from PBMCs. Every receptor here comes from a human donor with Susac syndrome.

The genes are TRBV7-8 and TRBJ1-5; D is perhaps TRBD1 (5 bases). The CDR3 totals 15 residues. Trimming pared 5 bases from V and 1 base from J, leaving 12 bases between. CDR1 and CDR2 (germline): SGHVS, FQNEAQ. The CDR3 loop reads CASSPTSGSNQPQHF. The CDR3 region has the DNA TGTGCCAGCAGCCCGACTTCAGGGAGCAATCAGCCCCAGCATTTT.

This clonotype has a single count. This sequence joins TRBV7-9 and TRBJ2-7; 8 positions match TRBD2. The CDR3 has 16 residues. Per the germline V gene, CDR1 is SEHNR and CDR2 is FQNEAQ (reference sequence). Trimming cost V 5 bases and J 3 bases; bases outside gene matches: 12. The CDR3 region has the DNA TGTGCCAGCAGCCCTCCGGGACTAGGGATGGACTACGAGCAGTACTTC. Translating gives CASSPPGLGMDYEQYF. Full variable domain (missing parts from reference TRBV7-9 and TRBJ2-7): DTGVSQNPRHKITKRGQNVTFRCDPISEHNRLYWYRQTLGQGPEFLTYFQNEAQLEKSRLLSDRFSAERPKGSFSTLEIQRTEQGDSAMYLCASSPPGLGMDYEQYFGPGTRLTVT.

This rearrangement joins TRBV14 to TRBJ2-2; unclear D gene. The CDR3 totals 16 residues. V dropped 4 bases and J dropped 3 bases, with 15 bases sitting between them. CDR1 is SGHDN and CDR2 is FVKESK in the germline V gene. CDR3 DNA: TGTGCCAGCAGCCCGCTTGCGAATCTGGACACCGGGGAGCTGTTTTTT. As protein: CASSPLANLDTGELFF. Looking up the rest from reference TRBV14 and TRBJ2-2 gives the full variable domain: EAGVTQFPSHSVIEKGQTVTLRCDPISGHDNLYWYRRVMGKEIKFLLHFVKESKQDESGMPNNRFLAERTGGTYSTLKVQPAELEDSGVYFCASSPLANLDTGELFFGEGSRLTVL.

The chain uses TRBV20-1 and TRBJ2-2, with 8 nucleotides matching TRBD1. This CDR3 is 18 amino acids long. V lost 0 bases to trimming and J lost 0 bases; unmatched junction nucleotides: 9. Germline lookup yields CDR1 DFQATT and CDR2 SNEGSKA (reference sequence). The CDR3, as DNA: TGCAGTGCTAGAGATGGGGCCTCGGACAGGGCGAACACCGGGGAGCTGTTTTTT. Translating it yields CSARDGASDRANTGELFF.

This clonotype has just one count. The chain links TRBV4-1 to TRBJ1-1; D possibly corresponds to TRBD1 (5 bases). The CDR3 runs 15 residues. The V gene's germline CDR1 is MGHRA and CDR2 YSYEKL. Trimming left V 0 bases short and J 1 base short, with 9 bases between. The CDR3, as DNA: TGCGCCAGCAGCCAAGACGCTACAGGGAACACTGAAGCTTTCTTT. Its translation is CASSQDATGNTEAFF.

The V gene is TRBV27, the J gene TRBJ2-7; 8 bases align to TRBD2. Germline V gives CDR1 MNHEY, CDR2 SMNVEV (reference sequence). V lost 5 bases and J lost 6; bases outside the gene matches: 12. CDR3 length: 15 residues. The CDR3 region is CASSTSWRGDPEQYF. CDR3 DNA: TGTGCCAGCAGTACATCTTGGCGGGGGGATCCCGAGCAGTACTTC.

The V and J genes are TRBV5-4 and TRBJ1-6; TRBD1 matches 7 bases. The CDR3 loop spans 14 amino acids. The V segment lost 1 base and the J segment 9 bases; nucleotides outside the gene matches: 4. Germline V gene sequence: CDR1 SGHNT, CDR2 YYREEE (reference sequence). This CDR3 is CASSLRGGGSPLHF. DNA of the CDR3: TGTGCCAGCAGCTTGAGAGGGGGCGGTTCACCCCTCCACTTT. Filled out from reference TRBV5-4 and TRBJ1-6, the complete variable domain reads ETGVTQSPTHLIKTRGQQVTLRCSSQSGHNTVSWYQQALGQGPQFIFQYYREEENGRGNFPPRFSGLQFPNYSSELNVNALELDDSALYLCASSLRGGGSPLHFGNGTRLTVT.

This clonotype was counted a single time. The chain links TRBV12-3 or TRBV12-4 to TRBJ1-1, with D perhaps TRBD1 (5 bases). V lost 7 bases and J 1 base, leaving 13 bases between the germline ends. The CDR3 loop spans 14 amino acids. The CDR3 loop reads CASIGGPGNTEAFF. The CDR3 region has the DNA TGTGCCAGCATCGGGGGTCCGGGGAACACTGAAGCTTTCTTT.

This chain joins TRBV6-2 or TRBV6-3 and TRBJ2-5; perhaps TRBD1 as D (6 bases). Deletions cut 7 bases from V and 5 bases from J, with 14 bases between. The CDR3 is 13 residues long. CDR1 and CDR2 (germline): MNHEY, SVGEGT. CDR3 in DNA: TGTGCCAGCACTAAACAGGGACGGGAGACCCAGTACTTC. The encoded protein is CASTKQGRETQYF.

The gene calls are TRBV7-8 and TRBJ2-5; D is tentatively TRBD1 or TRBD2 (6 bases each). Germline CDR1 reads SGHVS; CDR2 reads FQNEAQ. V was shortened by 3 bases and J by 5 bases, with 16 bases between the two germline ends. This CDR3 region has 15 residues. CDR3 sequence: CASSLGPGARETQYF. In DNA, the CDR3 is TGTGCCAGCAGCTTGGGACCGGGGGCCCGGGAGACCCAGTACTTC.

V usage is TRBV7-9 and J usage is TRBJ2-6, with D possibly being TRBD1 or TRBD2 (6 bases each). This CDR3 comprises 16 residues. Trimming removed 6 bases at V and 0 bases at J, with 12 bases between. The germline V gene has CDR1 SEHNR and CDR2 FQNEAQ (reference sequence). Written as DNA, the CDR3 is TGTGCCAGCAGTTCAGAGGGGGGCTCTGGGGCCAACGTCCTGACTTTC. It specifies CASSSEGGSGANVLTF.

The CDR3 bases are TGTGCCAGCCAGCGGGGTTACACAGATACGCAGTATTTT. Translated, it gives CASQRGYTDTQYF. This chain uses TRBV27 with TRBJ2-3; 7 bases fit TRBD2. This CDR3 region has 13 residues. V was clipped by 8 bases and J by 2 bases; unmatched bases: 4. Germline CDR1 MNHEY, CDR2 SMNVEV (reference sequence).

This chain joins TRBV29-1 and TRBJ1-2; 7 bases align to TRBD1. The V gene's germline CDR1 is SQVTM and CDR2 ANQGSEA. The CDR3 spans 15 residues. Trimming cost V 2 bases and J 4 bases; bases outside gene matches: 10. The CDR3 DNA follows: TGCAGCGTTGAATCGCGCAGGGGGGTGTTCTATGGCTACACCTTC. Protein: CSVESRRGVFYGYTF.

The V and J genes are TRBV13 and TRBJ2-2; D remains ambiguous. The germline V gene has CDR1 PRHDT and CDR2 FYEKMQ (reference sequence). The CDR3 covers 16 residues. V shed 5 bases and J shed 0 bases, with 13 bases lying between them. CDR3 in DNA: TGTGCCAGCAGCCCCCAAGGATTAGCGAACACCGGGGAGCTGTTTTTT. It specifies CASSPQGLANTGELFF.

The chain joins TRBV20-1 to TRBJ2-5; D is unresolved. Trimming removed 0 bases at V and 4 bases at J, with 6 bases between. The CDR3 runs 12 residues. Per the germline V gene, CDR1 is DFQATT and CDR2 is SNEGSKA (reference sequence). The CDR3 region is CSARDWRETQYF. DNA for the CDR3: TGCAGTGCTAGAGATTGGCGAGAGACCCAGTACTTC.

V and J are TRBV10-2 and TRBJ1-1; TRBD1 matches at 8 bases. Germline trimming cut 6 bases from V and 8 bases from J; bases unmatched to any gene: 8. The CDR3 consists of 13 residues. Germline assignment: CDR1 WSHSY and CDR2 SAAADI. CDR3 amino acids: CASSLGQGGEAFF. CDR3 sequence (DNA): TGCGCCAGCAGCCTCGGACAGGGAGGGGAAGCTTTCTTT.

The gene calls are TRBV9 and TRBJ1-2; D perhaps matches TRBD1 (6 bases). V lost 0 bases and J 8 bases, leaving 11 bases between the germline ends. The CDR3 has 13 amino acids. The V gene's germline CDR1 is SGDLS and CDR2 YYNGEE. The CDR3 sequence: CASSVGAGGGYTF. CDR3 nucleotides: TGTGCCAGCAGCGTAGGGGCCGGGGGCGGCTACACCTTC.

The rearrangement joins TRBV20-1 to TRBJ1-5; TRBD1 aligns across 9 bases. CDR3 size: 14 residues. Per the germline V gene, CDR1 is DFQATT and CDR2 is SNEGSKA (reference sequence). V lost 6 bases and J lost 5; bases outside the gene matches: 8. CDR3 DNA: TGCAGTGCAACTCGGACAGGGGTGTATCAGCCCCAGCATTTT. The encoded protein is CSATRTGVYQPQHF.

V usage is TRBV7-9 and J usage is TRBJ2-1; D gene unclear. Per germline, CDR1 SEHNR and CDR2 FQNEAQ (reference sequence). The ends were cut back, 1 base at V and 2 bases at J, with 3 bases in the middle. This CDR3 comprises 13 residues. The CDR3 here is CASSLVPYNEQFF. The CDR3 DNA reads TGTGCCAGCAGCTTAGTTCCCTACAATGAGCAGTTCTTC.

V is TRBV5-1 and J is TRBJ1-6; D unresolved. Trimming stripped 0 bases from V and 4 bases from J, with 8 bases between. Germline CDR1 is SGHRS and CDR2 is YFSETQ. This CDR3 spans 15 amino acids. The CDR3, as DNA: TGCGCCAGCAGCTTGGACAGCGCTTATAATTCACCCCTCCACTTT. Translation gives CASSLDSAYNSPLHF.

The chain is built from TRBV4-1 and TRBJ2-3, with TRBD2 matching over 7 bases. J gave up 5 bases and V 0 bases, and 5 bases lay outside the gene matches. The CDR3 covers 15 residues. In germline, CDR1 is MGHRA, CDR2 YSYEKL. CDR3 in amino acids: CASSQERGWGDTQYF. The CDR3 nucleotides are TGCGCCAGCAGCCAAGAGCGGGGGTGGGGAGATACGCAGTATTTT.